The rows below give T cell receptor beta chains drawn from one sample of a study of early T cells in non-severe SARS-CoV-2 infection. TCRdb fed the 5' RACE reads into MiXCR, producing one record per CDR3 protein. The sample contains 35,000 to 40,000 distinct CDR3 sequences, under 6.5% of which appear only once. Sequenced sample: whole blood. These receptors all come from an adult who was a healthcare worker with PCR-confirmed SARS-CoV-2 infection or an uninfected control (not recorded which). The CDR3 runs from the conserved cysteine through the conserved F or W. A D gene is named only where the DNA matches it firmly. Not every row has a clone size; where given, it reads once, few, many or a size class.

abundance	v_gene	j_gene	d_gene	CDR3aa	CDR3nt
many	TRBV5-5	TRBJ2-6	TRBD1	CASSLSGGSGANVLTF	TGTGCCAGCAGCTTGTCAGGGGGCTCTGGGGCCAACGTCCTGACTTTC
many	TRBV20-1	TRBJ2-1	NA	CSARDRRGGTDEQFF	TGCAGTGCTAGAGATCGGCGCGGAGGAACGGATGAGCAGTTCTTC
few	TRBV24-1	TRBJ2-1	TRBD2	CATSELAGASRNEQFF	TGTGCCACCAGTGAATTAGCGGGAGCTTCGAGGAATGAGCAGTTCTTC
many	TRBV28	TRBJ1-1	NA	CASSAPNTEAFF	TGTGCCAGCAGCGCTCCGAACACTGAAGCTTTCTTT
NA	TRBV2	TRBJ2-3	TRBD2	CASRAGLAGDNF	TGTGCCAGCAGGGCAGGACTAGCGGGAGATAATTTT
many	TRBV10-3	TRBJ1-1	NA	CAISSFGEGTEAFF	TGTGCCATCAGTAGCTTCGGGGAGGGCACTGAAGCTTTCTTT
many	TRBV2	TRBJ2-3	NA	CASSETFLSPSTDTQYF	TGTGCCAGCAGTGAAACCTTTCTTTCTCCTAGCACAGATACGCAGTATTTT
many	TRBV18	TRBJ2-7	NA	CASSPPWDSDEQYF	TGTGCCAGCTCACCACCGTGGGATTCTGACGAGCAGTACTTC
NA	TRBV2	TRBJ2-1	NA	CASSGGNYNEQFF	TGTGCCAGCAGTGGGGGGAACTACAATGAGCAGTTCTTC
NA	TRBV14	TRBJ2-3	NA	CASSQSGRVYTDTQYF	TGTGCCAGCAGCCAGTCGGGCAGGGTTTATACAGATACGCAGTATTTT
many	TRBV7-9	TRBJ2-1	NA	CASTGWSYNEQFF	TGTGCCAGCACGGGATGGTCCTACAATGAGCAGTTCTTC
NA	TRBV5-1	TRBJ2-1	NA	CASSSREVNEQFF	TGCGCCAGCAGCTCGAGGGAAGTTAATGAGCAGTTCTTC
few	TRBV20-1	TRBJ2-7	NA	CSARSNSYEQYF	TGCAGTGCTAGGTCCAACTCCTACGAGCAGTACTTC
few	TRBV7-3	TRBJ2-1	TRBD2	CASSLTSGPHNEQFF	TGTGCCAGCAGCTTGACTAGCGGGCCTCACAATGAGCAGTTCTTC
few	TRBV7-2	TRBJ2-7	NA	CASSLQGRSEQYF	TGTGCCAGCAGCTTGCAGGGGAGATCCGAGCAGTACTTC
many	TRBV19	TRBJ2-6	NA	CASSIAVSGANVLTF	TGTGCCAGTAGTATAGCGGTCTCTGGGGCCAACGTCCTGACTTTC
few	TRBV5-1	TRBJ2-3	NA	CASSLALGASATDTQYF	TGCGCCAGCAGCTTGGCCTTGGGAGCTTCGGCAACAGATACGCAGTATTTT
many	TRBV2	TRBJ2-7	NA	CASTLWGDSYEQYF	TGTGCCAGCACCCTGTGGGGGGACTCCTACGAGCAGTACTTC
few	TRBV20-1	TRBJ2-1	TRBD2	CSAPTSGRGGHNEQFF	TGCAGTGCACCGACTAGCGGGAGAGGGGGCCACAATGAGCAGTTCTTC
many	TRBV20-1	TRBJ1-5	NA	CSARGTAQPQHF	TGCAGTGCTAGAGGTACGGCTCAGCCCCAGCATTTT
many	TRBV19	TRBJ1-2	TRBD1	CASSIVRTGDGYTF	TGTGCCAGTAGTATAGTAAGGACAGGTGATGGCTACACCTTC
many	TRBV28	TRBJ2-7	NA	CASSFVRSLPPYEQYF	TGTGCCAGCAGTTTCGTCCGATCCCTACCTCCATACGAGCAGTACTTC